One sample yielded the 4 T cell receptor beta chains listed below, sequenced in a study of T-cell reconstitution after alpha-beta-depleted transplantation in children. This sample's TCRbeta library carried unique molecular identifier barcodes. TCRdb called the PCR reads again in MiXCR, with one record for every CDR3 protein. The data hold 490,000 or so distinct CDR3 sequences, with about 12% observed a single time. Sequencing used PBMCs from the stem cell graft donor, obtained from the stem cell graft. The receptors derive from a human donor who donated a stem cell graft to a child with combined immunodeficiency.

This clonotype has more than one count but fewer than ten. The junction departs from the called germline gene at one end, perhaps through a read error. The CDR3 sequence is CASSLVGLARPAAKF. The DNA of the CDR3 is TGTGCCAGCAGTTTAGTGGGACTAGCGAGGCCGGCGGCCAAATTC. The chain combines TRBV28 with TRBJ2-1; TRBD2 aligns across 10 bases. This CDR3 region has 15 residues. Germline V gene sequence: CDR1 MDHEN, CDR2 SYDVKM.

CDR3 sequence (DNA): TGTGCCAGCAGCTTAGTCTCTCGAATAGGGACAGTCAACAATGAGCAGTTCTTC. This sequence encodes CASSLVSRIGTVNNEQFF. This sequence joins TRBV11-2 and TRBJ2-1, with TRBD1 identical over 7 bases. Germline values: CDR1 SGHAT, CDR2 FQNNGV. The CDR3 consists of 18 residues. Trimming took 1 base from V and 5 from J; bases not matched to a gene: 14.

The CDR3 protein is CASRSGVGLAISNEQFF. In DNA form, the CDR3 reads TGTGCCAGCAGATCCGGGGTGGGACTAGCTATTTCGAATGAGCAGTTCTTC. The rearrangement joins TRBV6-1 to TRBJ2-1; TRBD2 matches at 9 bases. Germline trimming cut 6 bases from V and 7 bases from J; bases unmatched to any gene: 16. This CDR3 is 17 amino acids long. The V gene's germline CDR1 is MNHNS and CDR2 SASEGT.

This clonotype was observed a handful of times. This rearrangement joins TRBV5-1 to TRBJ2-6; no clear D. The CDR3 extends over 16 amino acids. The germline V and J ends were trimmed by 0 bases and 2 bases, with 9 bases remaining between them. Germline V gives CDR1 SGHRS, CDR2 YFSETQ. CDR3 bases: TGCGCCAGCAGCTTGGTGGGGATGGCTGGGGCCAACGTCCTGACTTTC. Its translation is CASSLVGMAGANVLTF.